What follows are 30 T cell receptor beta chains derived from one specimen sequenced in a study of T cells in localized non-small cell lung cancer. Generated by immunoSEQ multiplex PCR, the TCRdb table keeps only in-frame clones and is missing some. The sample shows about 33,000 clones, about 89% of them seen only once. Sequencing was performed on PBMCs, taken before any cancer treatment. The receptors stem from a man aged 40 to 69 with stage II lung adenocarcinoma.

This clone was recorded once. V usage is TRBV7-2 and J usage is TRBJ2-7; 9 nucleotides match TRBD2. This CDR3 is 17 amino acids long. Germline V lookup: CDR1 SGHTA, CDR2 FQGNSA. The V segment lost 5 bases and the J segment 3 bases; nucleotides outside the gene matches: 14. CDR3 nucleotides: TGTGCCAGCAGCGCCTCCGGGACTAGCCTCGGCGTCTACGAGCAGTACTTC. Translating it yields CASSASGTSLGVYEQYF.

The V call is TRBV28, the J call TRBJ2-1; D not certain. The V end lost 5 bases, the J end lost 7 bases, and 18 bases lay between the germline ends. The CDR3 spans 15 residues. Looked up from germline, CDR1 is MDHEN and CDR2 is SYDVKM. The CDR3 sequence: CASSPDRSLWNEQFF. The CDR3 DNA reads TGTGCCAGCAGTCCCGATCGATCCCTGTGGAATGAGCAGTTCTTC.

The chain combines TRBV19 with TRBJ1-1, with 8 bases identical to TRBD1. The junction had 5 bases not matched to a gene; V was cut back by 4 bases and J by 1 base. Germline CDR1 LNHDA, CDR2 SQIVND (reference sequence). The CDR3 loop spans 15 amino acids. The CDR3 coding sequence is TGTGCCAGTAGTAAACCTGGACAGGGGAACACTGAAGCTTTCTTT. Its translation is CASSKPGQGNTEAFF.

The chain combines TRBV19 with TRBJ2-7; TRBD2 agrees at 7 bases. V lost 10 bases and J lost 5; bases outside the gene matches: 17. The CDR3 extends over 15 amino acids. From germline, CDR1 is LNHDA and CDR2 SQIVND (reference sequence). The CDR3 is CATEAYGGVSHEQYF. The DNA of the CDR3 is TGTGCCACTGAGGCCTATGGGGGGGTATCGCACGAGCAGTACTTC.

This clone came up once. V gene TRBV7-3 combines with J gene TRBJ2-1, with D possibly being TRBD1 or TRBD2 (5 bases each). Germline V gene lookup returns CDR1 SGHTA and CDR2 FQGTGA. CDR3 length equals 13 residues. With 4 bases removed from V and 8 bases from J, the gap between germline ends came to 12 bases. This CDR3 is CASSSGVGDEQFF. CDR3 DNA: TGTGCCAGCAGCTCCGGGGTGGGGGATGAGCAGTTCTTC.

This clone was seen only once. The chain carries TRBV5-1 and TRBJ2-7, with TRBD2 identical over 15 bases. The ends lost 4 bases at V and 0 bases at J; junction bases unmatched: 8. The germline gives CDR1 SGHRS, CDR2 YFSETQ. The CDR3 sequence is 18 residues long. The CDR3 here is CASSPFGTSGRSSYEQYF. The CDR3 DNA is TGCGCCAGCAGCCCGTTCGGGACTAGCGGGAGGAGCTCCTACGAGCAGTACTTC.

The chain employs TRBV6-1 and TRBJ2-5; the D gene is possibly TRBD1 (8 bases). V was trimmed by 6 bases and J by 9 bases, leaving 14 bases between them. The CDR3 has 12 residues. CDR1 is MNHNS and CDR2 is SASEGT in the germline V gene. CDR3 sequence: CASSPTGGAQYF. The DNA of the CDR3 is TGTGCCAGCAGCCCCACAGGGGGGGCCCAGTACTTC.

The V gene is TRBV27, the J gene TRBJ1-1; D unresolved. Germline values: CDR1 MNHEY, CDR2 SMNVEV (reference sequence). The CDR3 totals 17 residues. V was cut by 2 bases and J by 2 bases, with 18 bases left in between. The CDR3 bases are TGTGCCAGCAGTTTAGGACTCACCTCGCAGACCAACACTGAAGCTTTCTTT. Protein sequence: CASSLGLTSQTNTEAFF.

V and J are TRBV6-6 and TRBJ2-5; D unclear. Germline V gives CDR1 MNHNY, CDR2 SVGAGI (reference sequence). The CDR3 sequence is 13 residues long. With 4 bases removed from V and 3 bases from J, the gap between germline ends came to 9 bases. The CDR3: CASSSQREETQYF. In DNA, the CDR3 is TGTGCCAGCAGTTCCCAGCGAGAAGAGACCCAGTACTTC.

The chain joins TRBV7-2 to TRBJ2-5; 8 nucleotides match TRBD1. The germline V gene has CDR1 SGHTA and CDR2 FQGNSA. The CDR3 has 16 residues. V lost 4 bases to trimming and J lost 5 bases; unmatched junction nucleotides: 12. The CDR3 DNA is TGTGCCAGCAGCTCAACCCGACAGGGGCTAGGGGAGACCCAGTACTTC. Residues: CASSSTRQGLGETQYF.

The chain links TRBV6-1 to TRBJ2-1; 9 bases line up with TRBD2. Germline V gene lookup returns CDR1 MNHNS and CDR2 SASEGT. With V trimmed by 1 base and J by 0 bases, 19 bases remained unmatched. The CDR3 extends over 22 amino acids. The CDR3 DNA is TGTGCCAGCAGTGAAGACTTTTTGACTAGCGGTATGCAATTGTTCTCCTACAATGAGCAGTTCTTC. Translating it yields CASSEDFLTSGMQLFSYNEQFF.

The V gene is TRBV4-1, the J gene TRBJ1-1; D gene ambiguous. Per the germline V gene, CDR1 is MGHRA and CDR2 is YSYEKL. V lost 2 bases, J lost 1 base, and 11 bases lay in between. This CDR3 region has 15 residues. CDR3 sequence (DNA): TGCGCCAGCAGCCAAACTTACGGGAGGAACACTGAAGCTTTCTTT. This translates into CASSQTYGRNTEAFF.

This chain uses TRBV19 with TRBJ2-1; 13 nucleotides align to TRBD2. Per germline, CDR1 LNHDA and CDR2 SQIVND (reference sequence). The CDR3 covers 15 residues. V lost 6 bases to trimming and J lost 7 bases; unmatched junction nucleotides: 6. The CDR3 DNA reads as TGTGCCAGTAGCCAGACTAGCGGGAGGTCGAATGAGCAGTTCTTC. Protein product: CASSQTSGRSNEQFF.

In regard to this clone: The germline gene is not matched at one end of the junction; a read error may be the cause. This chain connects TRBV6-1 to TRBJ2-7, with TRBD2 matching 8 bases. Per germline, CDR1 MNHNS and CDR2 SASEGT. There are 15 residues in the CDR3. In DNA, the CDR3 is TGTGCCAGCAGTGAAGCCCGGACTAGCCGCCGGGGTGGACACTTC. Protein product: CASSEARTSRRGGHF.

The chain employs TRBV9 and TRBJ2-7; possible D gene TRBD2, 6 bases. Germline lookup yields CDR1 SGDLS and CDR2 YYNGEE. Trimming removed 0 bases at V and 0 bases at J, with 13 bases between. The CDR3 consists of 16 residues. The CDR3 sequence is CASSVDGGASSYEQYF. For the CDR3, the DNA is TGTGCCAGCAGCGTAGACGGCGGGGCGAGCTCCTACGAGCAGTACTTC.

The CDR3 loop reads CAIRVFRGGEQYF. CDR3 coding DNA: TGTGCCATCAGAGTATTCAGGGGAGGCGAGCAGTACTTC. The chain joins TRBV10-3 to TRBJ2-7; D assignment may be TRBD1 or TRBD2 (6 bases each). The V gene's germline CDR1 is ENHRY and CDR2 SYGVKD. The CDR3 has 13 amino acids. The V gene lost 6 bases and the J gene lost 6 bases, with 15 bases spanning the gap.

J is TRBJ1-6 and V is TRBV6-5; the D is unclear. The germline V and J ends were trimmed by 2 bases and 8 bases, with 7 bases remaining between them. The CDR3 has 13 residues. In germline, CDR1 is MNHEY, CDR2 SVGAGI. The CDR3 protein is CASSYGRYSPLHF. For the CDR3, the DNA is TGTGCCAGCAGTTACGGGCGGTATTCACCCCTCCACTTT.

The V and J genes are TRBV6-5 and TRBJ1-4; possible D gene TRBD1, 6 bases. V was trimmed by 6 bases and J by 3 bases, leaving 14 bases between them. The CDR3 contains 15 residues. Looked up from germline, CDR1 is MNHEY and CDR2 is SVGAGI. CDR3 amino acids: CASRPSGASNEKLFF. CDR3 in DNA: TGTGCCAGCAGACCGTCAGGGGCTTCTAATGAAAAACTGTTTTTT.

CDR3 residues: CASSGGLYLGNEQFF. The CDR3 DNA reads as TGCGCCAGCAGTGGTGGCCTATACCTGGGCAATGAGCAGTTCTTC. V and J are TRBV10-2 and TRBJ2-1; D not resolved. This CDR3 is built from 15 residues. The germline V gene encodes CDR1 WSHSY and CDR2 SAAADI. Trimming stripped 4 bases from V and 6 bases from J, with 16 bases between.

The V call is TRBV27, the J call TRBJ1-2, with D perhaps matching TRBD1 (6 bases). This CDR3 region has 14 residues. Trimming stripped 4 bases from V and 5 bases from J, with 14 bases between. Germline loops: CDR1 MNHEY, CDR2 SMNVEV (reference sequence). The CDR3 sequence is CASSSNKRGYGYTF. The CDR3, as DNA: TGTGCCAGCAGTTCGAATAAAAGGGGGTATGGCTACACCTTC.

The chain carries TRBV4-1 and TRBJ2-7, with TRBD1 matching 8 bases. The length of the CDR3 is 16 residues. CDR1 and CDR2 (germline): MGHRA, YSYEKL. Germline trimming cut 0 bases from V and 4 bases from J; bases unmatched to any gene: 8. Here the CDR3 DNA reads TGCGCCAGCAGCCAAGATCATAAGGGACAGGTATACGAGCAGTACTTC. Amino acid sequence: CASSQDHKGQVYEQYF.

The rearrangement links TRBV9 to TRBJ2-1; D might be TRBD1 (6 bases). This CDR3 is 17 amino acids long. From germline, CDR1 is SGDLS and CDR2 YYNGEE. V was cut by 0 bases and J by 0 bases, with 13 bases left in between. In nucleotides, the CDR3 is TGTGCCAGCAGCGTAGTCCCCCAGGGGAGCTCCTACAATGAGCAGTTCTTC. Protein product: CASSVVPQGSSYNEQFF. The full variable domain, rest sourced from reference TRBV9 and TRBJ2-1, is DSGVTQTPKHLITATGQRVTLRCSPRSGDLSVYWYQQSLDQGLQFLIQYYNGEERAKGNILERFSAQQFPDLHSELNLSSLELGDSALYFCASSVVPQGSSYNEQFFGPGTRLTVL.

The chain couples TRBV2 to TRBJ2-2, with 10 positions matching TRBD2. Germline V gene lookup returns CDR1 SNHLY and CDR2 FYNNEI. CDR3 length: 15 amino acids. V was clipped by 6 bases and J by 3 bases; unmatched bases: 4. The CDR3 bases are TGTGCCAGCAGCGCCCTAGCGGGAGACACCGGGGAGCTGTTTTTT. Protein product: CASSALAGDTGELFF.

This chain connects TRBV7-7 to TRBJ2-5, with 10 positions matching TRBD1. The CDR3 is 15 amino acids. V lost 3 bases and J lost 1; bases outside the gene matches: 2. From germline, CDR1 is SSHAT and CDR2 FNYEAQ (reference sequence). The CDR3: CASSLTGGPQETQYF. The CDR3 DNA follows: TGTGCCAGCAGCTTGACAGGGGGCCCCCAAGAGACCCAGTACTTC. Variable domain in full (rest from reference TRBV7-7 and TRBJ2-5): GAGVSQSPRYKVTKRGQDVTLRCDPISSHATLYWYQQALGQGPEFLTYFNYEAQPDKSGLPSDRFSAERPEGSISTLTIQRTEQRDSAMYRCASSLTGGPQETQYFGPGTRLLVL.

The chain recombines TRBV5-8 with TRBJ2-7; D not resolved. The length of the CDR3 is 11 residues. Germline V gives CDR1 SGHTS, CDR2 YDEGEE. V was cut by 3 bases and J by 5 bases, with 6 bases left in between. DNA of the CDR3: TGTGCCAGCAGCTCCCACCACGAGCAGTACTTC. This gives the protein CASSSHHEQYF.

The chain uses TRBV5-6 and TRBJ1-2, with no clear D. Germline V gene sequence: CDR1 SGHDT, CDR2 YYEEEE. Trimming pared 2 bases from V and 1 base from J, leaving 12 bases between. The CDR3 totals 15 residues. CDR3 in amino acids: CASSFPQLDNYGYTF. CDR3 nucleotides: TGTGCCAGCAGCTTCCCCCAATTGGATAACTATGGCTACACCTTC.

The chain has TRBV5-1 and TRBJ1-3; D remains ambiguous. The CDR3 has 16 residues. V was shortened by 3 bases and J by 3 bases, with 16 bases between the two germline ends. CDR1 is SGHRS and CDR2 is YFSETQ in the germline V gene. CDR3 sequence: CASSYPLRRNGNTIYF. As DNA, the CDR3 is TGCGCCAGCAGCTACCCATTGAGGCGTAATGGAAACACCATATATTTT. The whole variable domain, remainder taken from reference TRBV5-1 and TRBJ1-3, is KAGVTQTPRYLIKTRGQQVTLSCSPISGHRSVSWYQQTPGQGLQFLFEYFSETQRNKGNFPGRFSGRQFSNSRSEMNVSTLELGDSALYLCASSYPLRRNGNTIYFGEGSWLTVV.

The DNA of the CDR3 is TGTGCCAGTAGTCCCGGACAGGGGGAAAAAAATGAGCAGTTCTTC. Protein product: CASSPGQGEKNEQFF. The chain recombines TRBV19 with TRBJ2-1; TRBD1 matches 10 bases. The trim removed 5 bases at V and 7 bases at J, leaving 8 bases unmatched. Germline CDR1 and CDR2: LNHDA and SQIVND (reference sequence). This CDR3 has 15 residues.

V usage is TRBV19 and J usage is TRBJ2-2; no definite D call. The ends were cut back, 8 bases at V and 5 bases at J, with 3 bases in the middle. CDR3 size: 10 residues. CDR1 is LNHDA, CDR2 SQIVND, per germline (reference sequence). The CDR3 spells CASGTGELFF. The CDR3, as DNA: TGTGCCAGTGGAACCGGGGAGCTGTTTTTT.

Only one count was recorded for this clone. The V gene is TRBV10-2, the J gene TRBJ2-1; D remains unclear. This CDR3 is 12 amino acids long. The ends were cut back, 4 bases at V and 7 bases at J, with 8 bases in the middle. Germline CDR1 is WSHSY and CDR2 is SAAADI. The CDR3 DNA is TGCGCCAGCAGTGCGGTGGAAAATGAGCAGTTCTTC. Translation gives CASSAVENEQFF.